This TCR beta chain was sequenced during a study of Graves' ophthalmopathy and Graves' hyperthyroidism (dated by TCRdb to between 2017 and 2018). Context from the whole study: Stable hyperthyroidism was defined as no progression to ophthalmopathy within 18 months of follow-up. To explore V-J signatures distinguishing ophthalmopathy from hyperthyroidism, a discovery set of 100 or so patients (around 42 ophthalmopathy, 55 to 60 stable hyperthyroidism) was enrolled. In total, under 150 blood samples were TCR-sequenced: under 45 ophthalmopathy, under 80 hyperthyroidism and some 17 hyperthyroidism-to-ophthalmopathy patients. Following sample collection, hyperthyroidism patients were given methimazole at a starting dose of 30 mg daily, and ophthalmopathy patients were given high-dose intravenous methylprednisolone. The independent validation cohort included around 19 hyperthyroidism patients plus 17 patients who later progressed from hyperthyroidism to ophthalmopathy. In about 6 hyperthyroidism patients, T-cell repertoires of thyroid tissue and blood were compared. TCR beta repertoire signatures were used to distinguish Graves' ophthalmopathy from Graves' hyperthyroidism and to predict progression to ophthalmopathy. General conclusions and limits of the study: Sample size was not statistically predetermined, and group allocation was not concealed from the investigators. In validation, the model predicted ophthalmopathy progression with more than 70% sensitivity and around 72% specificity; 12 predicted patients were CT-confirmed with GO in a median of approximately 6.5 months. In cross-validation, the 13-signature model distinguished ophthalmopathy from stable hyperthyroidism with about 88% sensitivity and almost 83% specificity, and in the test set the corresponding values were around 78% and 73%. Among expanded thyroid clonotypes with frequency above 0.001, most also showed up in blood, which suggests that blood repertoires may reflect the thyroid immune response.

Trimming removed 4 bases from V and 8 bases from J, leaving 17 bases between the germline ends. From a lookup of the germline V gene (reference sequence), CDR1 and CDR2 are DFQATT and SNEGSKA. The CDR3 numbers 14 residues from cysteine through phenylalanine. The retained sequence is limited to the CDR3, 42 bases, with the frame set at the first base. This clonotype was seen at least ten times. Its target antigen remains unknown. Base-call qualities are not available, and no considerably larger clone is one nucleotide away. TCR beta CDR3 regions were amplified from RNA transcripts for repertoire sequencing. The first round of RT-PCR was done with HTBI primers and the Qiagen OneStep RT-PCR kit, and was followed by a second round of multiplex PCR, then size selection and purification. Libraries were sequenced on an Illumina HiSeq2000 using paired-end 100 bp reads. From the authors' description of their analysis: SOAPnuke was used for read processing, and reads with adapters, uncalled bases, a mean Phred below 15, or no exact constant-primer or identifier match were discarded. COPE v1.2.5 was used to merge high-quality paired reads. Clonotypes were defined as unique nucleotide sequences and were aligned to IMGT TRB V, D and J references using MiTCR v1.1. The analysis was limited to V-J combinations with a frequency above 0.0001, which together covered 99% to 99.2% of the repertoires. For each V-J combination, a TCR clonal expansion and chaos score was defined as F50 clonal expansion divided by the chaos observed in the TCRdist matrix. Welch's t-statistics and random forest were used to reduce the features to about twelve V-J combinations, which were then used as input to a naive Bayes classifier. The Morisita-Horn index was used to measure how similar the thyroid and blood repertoires were. TCRdb trimmed public reads at Q25 via fastp, called clones via MiXCR and kept in-frame beta chains. One record per CDR3 amino acid sequence lists the most common genes and DNA. The V and J calls, along with clone size, are taken from TCRdb and not from the paper's own processing. In this sample the table shows over a million distinct CDR3 sequences, approximately 35% of which occur a single time. The ten largest account for 11% of the sample.

The hyperthyroidism patients were 18 to 65 years old and newly diagnosed, with a disease duration of less than 2 months. Anyone with other autoimmune diseases, uncontrolled infections, pregnancy or lactation was excluded from the study. Diagnosis was based on clinical symptoms, serum thyroxine, TRAb, thyroid ultrasound and orbital computed tomography. Total RNA was extracted with Trizol reagent and quality-checked on an Agilent 2100 Bioanalyzer. The specimen sequenced was peripheral blood or thyroid tissue (not recorded which). The TCR originated in an adult man with Graves' hyperthyroidism. The sequence joins TRBV20-1 to TRBJ2-2, with TRBD2 perhaps the D gene, on 7 matching bases. The CDR3 amino acid sequence is: CSATRGGAVGELFF. DNA sequence: TGCAGTGCTACCCGCGGGGGCGCGGTAGGGGAGCTGTTTTTT.